This TCR beta chain stems from a study of shared clonotypes between healthy human individuals. Regarding the study as a whole: The donor pool, a small one, limited the genetic and exposure-history diversity represented.

The CDR3 spans 12 residues. From germline, CDR1 is MDHEN and CDR2 SYDVKM. Deletions cut 3 bases from V and 6 bases from J, with 8 bases between. Around 32,000 T cell genomes (approximately 300 ng DNA) went into each PBMC replicate. Authors' data handling: For the immunoSEQ data, sequences were junction-only without quality scores, so filtering differed. The assay was immunoSEQ multiplex PCR, and TCRdb's table has in-frame clones only and misses some. That table furnishes V, J and clone size, whereas the DNA furnished D and trimming. This table has some 490,000 clones, around four fifths appearing once. With regard to this clone: Its antigen remains unidentified.

The sample was PBMCs. This sequence was found in a middle-aged woman in good health. Some clones in this sample may be carry-over from other donors' samples. This chain connects TRBV28 to TRBJ1-1; TRBD1 is a possible D gene (5 bases). The CDR3 region is CASSLSRAEAFF. The CDR3, as DNA: TGTGCCAGCAGTTTGTCCAGGGCTGAAGCTTTCTTT.